This is a list of T cell receptor beta chains from one sample in a study of shared clonotypes between healthy human individuals. The data were produced by immunoSEQ multiplex PCR, yet TCRdb's version contains in-frame clones alone and is incomplete. The data contain some 2,500,000 clones, roughly 92% of them seen just once; the ten biggest clones take up 0.37%. Sequences were obtained from naive CD4+ T cells from PBMCs. Receptor source: a man in his late teens or twenties in good health. Some clones in this sample may be carry-over from other donors' samples. The CDR3 runs from the conserved cysteine through the conserved F or W. Each record gives: V gene, clone size, J gene, D gene, CDR3 protein, CDR3 DNA. A D gene is named only where the DNA matches it firmly. Clone size is shown for a subset of rows, as once, few, many or a class of expanded clone.

V gene: TRBV11-2
clone size: .
J gene: TRBJ1-4
D gene: .
CDR3 protein: CASSFPGSLRGEKLFF
CDR3 DNA: TGTGCCAGCAGCTTCCCCGGATCTCTGAGGGGTGAAAAACTGTTTTTT

V gene: TRBV30
clone size: .
J gene: TRBJ2-1
D gene: .
CDR3 protein: CAWTSEAYNEQFF
CDR3 DNA: TGTGCCTGGACTAGCGAGGCCTACAATGAGCAGTTCTTC

V gene: TRBV6-5
clone size: .
J gene: TRBJ1-5
D gene: .
CDR3 protein: CASSYSTGIQPQHF
CDR3 DNA: TGTGCCAGCAGTTACTCGACGGGGATCCAGCCCCAGCATTTT

V gene: TRBV30
clone size: .
J gene: TRBJ2-5
D gene: .
CDR3 protein: CAWSVDQETQYF
CDR3 DNA: TGTGCCTGGAGTGTGGACCAAGAGACCCAGTACTTC

V gene: TRBV9
clone size: .
J gene: TRBJ2-2
D gene: .
CDR3 protein: CASSSKPLVSTGELFF
CDR3 DNA: TGTGCCAGCAGCTCGAAGCCGCTAGTATCCACCGGGGAGCTGTTTTTT

V gene: TRBV19
clone size: .
J gene: TRBJ2-2
D gene: TRBD1
CDR3 protein: CASSFPPGGANTGELFF
CDR3 DNA: TGTGCCAGTAGTTTCCCCCCAGGGGGTGCGAACACCGGGGAGCTGTTTTTT

V gene: TRBV9
clone size: .
J gene: TRBJ2-4
D gene: TRBD2
CDR3 protein: CASSPHLFTAGDGIQYF
CDR3 DNA: TGTGCCAGCAGCCCCCACCTATTTACAGCGGGAGATGGCATTCAGTACTTC

V gene: TRBV5-5
clone size: .
J gene: TRBJ2-7
D gene: .
CDR3 protein: CASSLGGTPYEQYF
CDR3 DNA: TGTGCCAGCAGCTTGGGTGGGACACCTTACGAGCAGTACTTC

V gene: TRBV27
clone size: .
J gene: TRBJ1-1
D gene: .
CDR3 protein: CASRSPGRLNTEAFF
CDR3 DNA: TGTGCCAGCAGAAGCCCGGGACGGCTGAACACTGAAGCTTTCTTT

V gene: TRBV10-1
clone size: once
J gene: TRBJ2-5
D gene: .
CDR3 protein: CAVGEGQETQYF
CDR3 DNA: TGCGCCGTTGGCGAAGGACAAGAGACCCAGTACTTC

V gene: TRBV18
clone size: .
J gene: TRBJ1-4
D gene: .
CDR3 protein: CASSPPGAGGEKLFF
CDR3 DNA: TGTGCCAGCTCACCACCGGGGGCTGGTGGTGAAAAACTGTTTTTT

V gene: TRBV7-8
clone size: once
J gene: TRBJ2-7
D gene: TRBD2
CDR3 protein: CASTYRLADNYEQYF
CDR3 DNA: TGTGCCAGCACCTACAGGCTAGCGGACAACTACGAGCAGTACTTC

V gene: TRBV30
clone size: .
J gene: TRBJ2-2
D gene: TRBD2
CDR3 protein: CAWLASGLNTGELFF
CDR3 DNA: TGTGCCTGGCTCGCTAGCGGGCTGAACACCGGGGAGCTGTTTTTT

V gene: TRBV28
clone size: .
J gene: TRBJ1-2
D gene: TRBD1
CDR3 protein: CASSPRGRGPANYGYTF
CDR3 DNA: TGTGCCAGCAGTCCTCGGGGCAGGGGGCCCGCTAACTATGGCTACACCTTC

V gene: TRBV28
clone size: .
J gene: TRBJ1-3
D gene: .
CDR3 protein: CASSRMGGSGNTIYF
CDR3 DNA: TGTGCCAGCAGCCGCATGGGAGGGTCTGGAAACACCATATATTTT

V gene: TRBV5-1
clone size: .
J gene: TRBJ2-7
D gene: TRBD2
CDR3 protein: CASSFRAGGPGIDEQYF
CDR3 DNA: TGCGCCAGCAGCTTTCGAGCGGGAGGGCCGGGGATCGACGAGCAGTACTTC

V gene: TRBV9
clone size: .
J gene: TRBJ1-2
D gene: .
CDR3 protein: CASSVPRSTIEGGYTF
CDR3 DNA: TGTGCCAGCAGCGTCCCCCGGAGCACAATCGAGGGTGGCTACACCTTC

V gene: TRBV30
clone size: .
J gene: TRBJ1-1
D gene: .
CDR3 protein: CAWIRATEAFF
CDR3 DNA: TGTGCCTGGATTCGGGCCACTGAAGCTTTCTTT

V gene: TRBV5-1
clone size: .
J gene: TRBJ1-1
D gene: TRBD1
CDR3 protein: CASSRVEGATEAFF
CDR3 DNA: TGCGCCAGCAGCCGCGTGGAGGGGGCCACTGAAGCTTTCTTT

V gene: TRBV6-1
clone size: .
J gene: TRBJ1-1
D gene: TRBD1
CDR3 protein: CASSEGGQGAIEAFF
CDR3 DNA: TGTGCCAGCAGTGAAGGAGGGCAGGGGGCTATTGAAGCTTTCTTT

V gene: TRBV6-1
clone size: .
J gene: TRBJ1-5
D gene: TRBD1
CDR3 protein: CASSGQGQINQPQHF
CDR3 DNA: TGTGCCAGCAGTGGACAGGGACAGATCAATCAGCCCCAGCATTTT

V gene: TRBV28
clone size: .
J gene: TRBJ2-6
D gene: TRBD1
CDR3 protein: CASSPTGAGANVLTF
CDR3 DNA: TGTGCCAGCAGCCCAACAGGGGCTGGGGCCAACGTCCTGACTTTC

V gene: TRBV28
clone size: .
J gene: TRBJ1-1
D gene: .
CDR3 protein: CASSFRGVGNTEAFF
CDR3 DNA: TGTGCCAGCAGTTTCCGGGGGGTGGGGAACACTGAAGCTTTCTTT

V gene: TRBV10-3
clone size: .
J gene: TRBJ1-1
D gene: .
CDR3 protein: CAIRSGGQRGTEAFF
CDR3 DNA: TGTGCCATCCGCTCTGGGGGACAAAGGGGCACTGAAGCTTTCTTT

V gene: TRBV27
clone size: .
J gene: TRBJ2-1
D gene: .
CDR3 protein: CASARTGEQFF
CDR3 DNA: TGTGCCAGCGCACGGACCGGTGAGCAGTTCTTC

V gene: TRBV5-1
clone size: .
J gene: TRBJ2-5
D gene: .
CDR3 protein: CASSSQSMETQYF
CDR3 DNA: TGCGCCAGCAGCTCTCAATCCATGGAGACCCAGTACTTC

V gene: TRBV5-1
clone size: once
J gene: TRBJ2-6
D gene: .
CDR3 protein: CASSLVVSGANVLTF
CDR3 DNA: TGCGCCAGCAGCTTGGTAGTATCTGGGGCCAACGTCCTGACTTTC

V gene: TRBV29-1
clone size: .
J gene: TRBJ2-1
D gene: .
CDR3 protein: CSVVSKGKLYNEQFF
CDR3 DNA: TGCAGCGTTGTTAGCAAGGGGAAACTCTACAATGAGCAGTTCTTC

V gene: TRBV7-2
clone size: .
J gene: TRBJ2-7
D gene: TRBD2
CDR3 protein: CASSLVGTSGNEQYF
CDR3 DNA: TGTGCCAGCAGCTTAGTGGGGACTAGCGGGAACGAGCAGTACTTC

V gene: TRBV11-3
clone size: .
J gene: TRBJ1-5
D gene: TRBD1
CDR3 protein: CASSAYRGIFGQPQHF
CDR3 DNA: TGTGCCAGCAGCGCGTACAGGGGTATCTTTGGTCAGCCCCAGCATTTT